The 5 T cell receptor beta chains in this list originate from one sample, sequenced in a study of cytomegalovirus exposure and HLA in healthy donors. It was with 60 Vbeta and 13 Jbeta primers that the PCR ran. Method: immunoSEQ multiplex PCR; TCRdb's copy keeps in-frame clones and lacks some. The sample includes under 150,000 clones, 75% of them seen just once. Sequencing used PBMCs. The receptors come from a man aged 25-45 years in good health and CMV-seronegative.

V is TRBV27 and J is TRBJ2-7, with D tentatively TRBD1 (6 bases). The V end lost 0 bases, the J end lost 0 bases, and 15 bases lay between the germline ends. The CDR3 spans 17 residues. In germline, CDR1 is MNHEY, CDR2 SMNVEV (reference sequence). CDR3 region: CASSLSGPDSYSYEQYF. The CDR3 DNA reads as TGTGCCAGCAGTTTATCGGGGCCGGACAGCTACTCCTACGAGCAGTACTTC.

The chain links TRBV6-5 to TRBJ2-3; D is possibly TRBD2 (5 bases). V lost 0 bases and J lost 4, with 8 bases in between. The CDR3 totals 14 residues. Germline CDR1 reads MNHEY; CDR2 reads SVGAGI. The CDR3 DNA reads as TGTGCCAGCAGTTACTCGATGAGGGCAGATACGCAGTATTTT. Protein: CASSYSMRADTQYF.

The chain links TRBV28 to TRBJ2-5, with 8 bases that match TRBD2. The germline V gene has CDR1 MDHEN and CDR2 SYDVKM. Trimming took 5 bases from V and 7 from J; bases not matched to a gene: 3. CDR3 length equals 12 residues. As DNA, the CDR3 is TGTGCCAGCAGTCGGGGGGGCGGGACCCAGTACTTC. Amino acid sequence: CASSRGGGTQYF.

The chain carries TRBV5-1 and TRBJ2-1, with D possibly TRBD1 on 6 matching bases. Germline V gene data show CDR1 as SGHRS and CDR2 as YFSETQ. The CDR3 contains 17 residues. Trimming shortened V by 4 bases and J by 1 base, and 18 bases separated the two germline ends. CDR3 region: CASSLKQGWGSYNEQFF. DNA of the CDR3: TGCGCCAGCAGCCTTAAACAGGGATGGGGTTCCTACAATGAGCAGTTCTTC.

The chain recombines TRBV19 with TRBJ1-2; no firm D call. Germline assignment: CDR1 LNHDA and CDR2 SQIVND (reference sequence). Trimming took off 2 bases at V and 2 bases at J, with 6 bases between the two ends. This CDR3 is 13 amino acids long. This chain's CDR3 is CASSIPGNYGYTF. Here the CDR3 DNA reads TGTGCCAGTAGTATACCAGGAAACTATGGCTACACCTTC.